Included here is one T cell receptor beta chain sequence, with context. The germline gene is not matched at one end of the junction; a read error may be the cause. Germline CDR1 is DFQATT and CDR2 is SNEGSKA (reference sequence). The CDR3 is made up of 12 amino acids. It was with unique molecular identifiers that the TCRbeta library was prepared. TCRdb re-derived calls from the PCR reads in MiXCR, one entry per CDR3 protein. The sample lists a few hundred thousand distinct CDR3 sequences, 10% to 13% seen once, with 2.4% in the top ten. This entry comes from a study of T-cell reconstitution after alpha-beta-depleted transplantation in children.

The gene calls are TRBV20-1 and TRBJ2-3, with TRBD2 matching over 7 bases. The TCR was taken from a human donor who donated a stem cell graft to a child with acute lymphoblastic leukemia. The sequences come from PBMCs from the stem cell graft donor, collected from the stem cell graft. This CDR3 reads CSARERGGLRNF. For the CDR3, the DNA is TGCAGTGCTAGAGAGCGGGGAGGGCTAAGGAATTTT.